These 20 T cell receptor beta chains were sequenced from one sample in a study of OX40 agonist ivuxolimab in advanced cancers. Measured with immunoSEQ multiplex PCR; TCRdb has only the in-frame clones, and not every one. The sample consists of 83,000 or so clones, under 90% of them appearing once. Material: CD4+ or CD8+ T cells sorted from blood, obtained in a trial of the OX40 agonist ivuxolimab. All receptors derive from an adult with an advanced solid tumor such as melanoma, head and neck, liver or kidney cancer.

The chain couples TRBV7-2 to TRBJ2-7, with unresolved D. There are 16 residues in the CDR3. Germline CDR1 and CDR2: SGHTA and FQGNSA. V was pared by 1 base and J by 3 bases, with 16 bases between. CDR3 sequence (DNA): TGTGCCAGCAGCTTAGGTCCGGACCTTGGACGCTACGAGCAGTACTTC. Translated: CASSLGPDLGRYEQYF.

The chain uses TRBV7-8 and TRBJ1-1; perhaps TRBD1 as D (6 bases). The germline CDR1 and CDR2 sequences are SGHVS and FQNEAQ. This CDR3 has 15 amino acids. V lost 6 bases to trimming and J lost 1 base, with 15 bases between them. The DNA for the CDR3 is TGTGCCAGCAGTTCCTATAACAGGGAGAACACTGAAGCTTTCTTT. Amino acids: CASSSYNRENTEAFF. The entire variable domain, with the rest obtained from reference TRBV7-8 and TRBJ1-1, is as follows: GAGVSQSPRYKVAKRGQDVALRCDPISGHVSLFWYQQALGQGPEFLTYFQNEAQLDKSGLPSDRFFAERPEGSVSTLKIQRTQQEDSAVYLCASSSYNRENTEAFFGQGTRLTVV.

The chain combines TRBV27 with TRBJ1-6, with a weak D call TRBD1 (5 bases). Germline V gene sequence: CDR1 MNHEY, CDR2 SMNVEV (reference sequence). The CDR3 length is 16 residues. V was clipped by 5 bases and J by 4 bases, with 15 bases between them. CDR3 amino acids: CASSTQGRRYNSPLHF. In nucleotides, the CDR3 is TGTGCCAGCAGTACCCAGGGTCGGAGGTATAATTCACCCCTCCACTTT.

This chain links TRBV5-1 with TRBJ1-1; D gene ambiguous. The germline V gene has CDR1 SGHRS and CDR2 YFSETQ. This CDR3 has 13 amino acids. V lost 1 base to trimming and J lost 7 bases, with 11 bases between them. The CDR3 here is CASSLLVGREAFF. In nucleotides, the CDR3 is TGCGCCAGCAGCTTGTTAGTGGGTCGTGAAGCTTTCTTT.

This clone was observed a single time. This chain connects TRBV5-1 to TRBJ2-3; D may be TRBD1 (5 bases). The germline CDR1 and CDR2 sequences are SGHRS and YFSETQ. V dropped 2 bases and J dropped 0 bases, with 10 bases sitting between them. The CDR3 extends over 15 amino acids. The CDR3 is CASSLSDRSTDTQYF. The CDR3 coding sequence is TGCGCCAGCAGCTTAAGCGACAGAAGCACAGATACGCAGTATTTT.

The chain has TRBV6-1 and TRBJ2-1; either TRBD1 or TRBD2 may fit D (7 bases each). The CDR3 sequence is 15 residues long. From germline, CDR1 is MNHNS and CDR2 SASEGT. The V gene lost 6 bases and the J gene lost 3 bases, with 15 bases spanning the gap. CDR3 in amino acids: CASRPDREGYNEQFF. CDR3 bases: TGTGCCAGCAGGCCCGACAGGGAGGGCTACAATGAGCAGTTCTTC.

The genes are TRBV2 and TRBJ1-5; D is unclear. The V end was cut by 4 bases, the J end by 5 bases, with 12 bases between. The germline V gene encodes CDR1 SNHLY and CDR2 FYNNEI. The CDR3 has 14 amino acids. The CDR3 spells CASSGTPMYQPQHF. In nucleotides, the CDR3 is TGTGCCAGCAGTGGGACTCCGATGTATCAGCCCCAGCATTTT.

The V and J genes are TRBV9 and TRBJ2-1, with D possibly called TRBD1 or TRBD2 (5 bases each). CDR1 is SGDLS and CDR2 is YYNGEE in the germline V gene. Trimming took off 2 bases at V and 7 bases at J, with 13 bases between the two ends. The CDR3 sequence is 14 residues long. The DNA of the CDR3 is TGTGCCAGCAGCGTCTCAGGTTGGGGGAATGAGCAGTTCTTC. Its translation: CASSVSGWGNEQFF.

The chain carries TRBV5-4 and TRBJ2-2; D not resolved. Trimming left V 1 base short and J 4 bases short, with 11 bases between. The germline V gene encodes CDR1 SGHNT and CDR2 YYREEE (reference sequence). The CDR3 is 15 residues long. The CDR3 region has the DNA TGTGCCAGCAGCTTGTTAGGGATAGGCACCGGGGAGCTGTTTTTT. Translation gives CASSLLGIGTGELFF.

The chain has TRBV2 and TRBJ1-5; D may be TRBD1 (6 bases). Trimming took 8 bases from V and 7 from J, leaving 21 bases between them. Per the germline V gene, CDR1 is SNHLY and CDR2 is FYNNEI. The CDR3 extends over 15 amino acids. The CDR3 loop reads CASGIDTGKGQPQHF. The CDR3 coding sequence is TGTGCCAGCGGTATCGACACAGGGAAGGGGCAGCCCCAGCATTTT.

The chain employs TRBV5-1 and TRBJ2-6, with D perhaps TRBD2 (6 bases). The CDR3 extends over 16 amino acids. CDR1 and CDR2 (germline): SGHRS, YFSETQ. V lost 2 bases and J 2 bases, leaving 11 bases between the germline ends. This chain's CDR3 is CASSFWRGAGANVLTF. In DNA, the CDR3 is TGCGCCAGCAGCTTTTGGAGGGGAGCTGGGGCCAACGTCCTGACTTTC.

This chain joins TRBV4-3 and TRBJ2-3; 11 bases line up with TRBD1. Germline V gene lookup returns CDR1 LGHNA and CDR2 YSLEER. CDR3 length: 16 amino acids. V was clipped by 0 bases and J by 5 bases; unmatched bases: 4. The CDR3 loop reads CASSQEVGQGGDTQYF. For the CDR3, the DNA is TGCGCCAGCAGCCAAGAGGTGGGACAGGGGGGAGATACGCAGTATTTT.

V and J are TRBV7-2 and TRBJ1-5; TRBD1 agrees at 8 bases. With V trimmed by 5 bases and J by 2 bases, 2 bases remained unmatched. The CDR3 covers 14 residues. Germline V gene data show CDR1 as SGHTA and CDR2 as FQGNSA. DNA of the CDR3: TGTGCCAGCAGCCCGGACAGGGGCAATCAGCCCCAGCATTTT. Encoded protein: CASSPDRGNQPQHF.

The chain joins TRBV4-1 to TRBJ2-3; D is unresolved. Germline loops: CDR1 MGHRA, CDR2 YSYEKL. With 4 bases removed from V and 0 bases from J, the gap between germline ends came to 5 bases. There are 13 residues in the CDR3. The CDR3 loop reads CASSLTSTDTQYF. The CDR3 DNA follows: TGCGCCAGCAGCCTGACTAGCACAGATACGCAGTATTTT.

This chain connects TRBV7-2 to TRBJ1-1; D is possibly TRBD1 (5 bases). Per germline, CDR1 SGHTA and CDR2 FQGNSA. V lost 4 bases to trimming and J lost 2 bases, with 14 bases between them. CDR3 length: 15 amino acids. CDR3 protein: CASSSTVILNTEAFF. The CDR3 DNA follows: TGTGCCAGCAGCTCGACAGTAATACTAAACACTGAAGCTTTCTTT.

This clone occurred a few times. In DNA, the CDR3 is TGTGCCAGTAGTTGGGGGGCGCGGGGGAGCGCGGCTTTCTTT. Protein: CASSWGARGSAAFF. The chain employs TRBV19 and TRBJ1-1; D is perhaps TRBD1 (6 bases). V lost 5 bases and J lost 11, with 21 bases in between. Germline CDR1 reads LNHDA; CDR2 reads SQIVND (reference sequence). The CDR3 totals 14 residues. Filled out from reference TRBV19 and TRBJ1-1, the complete variable domain reads DGGITQSPKYLFRKEGQNVTLSCEQNLNHDAMYWYRQDPGQGLRLIYYSQIVNDFQKGDIAEGYSVSREKKESFPLTVTSAQKNPTAFYLCASSWGARGSAAFFGQGTRLTVV.

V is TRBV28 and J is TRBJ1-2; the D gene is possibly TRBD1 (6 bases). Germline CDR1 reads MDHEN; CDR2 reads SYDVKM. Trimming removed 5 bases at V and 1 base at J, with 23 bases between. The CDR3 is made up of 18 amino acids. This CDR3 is CASSGGGTRQSSNYGYTF. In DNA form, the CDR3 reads TGTGCCAGCAGTGGGGGGGGCACAAGACAATCGAGTAACTATGGCTACACCTTC.

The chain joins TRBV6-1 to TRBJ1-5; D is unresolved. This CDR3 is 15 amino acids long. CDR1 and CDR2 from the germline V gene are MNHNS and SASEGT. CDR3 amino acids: CGSCPNPYSNQPQHF. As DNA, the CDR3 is TGTGGCAGTTGTCCGAACCCTTATAGCAATCAGCCCCAGCATTTT.

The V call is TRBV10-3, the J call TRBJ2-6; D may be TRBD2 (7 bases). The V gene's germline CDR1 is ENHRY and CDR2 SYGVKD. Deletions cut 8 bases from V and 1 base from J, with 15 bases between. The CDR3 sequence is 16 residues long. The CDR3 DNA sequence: TGTGCCATCGGGGGGGGCGCAGGTTCTGGGGCCAACGTCCTGACTTTC. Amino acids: CAIGGGAGSGANVLTF.

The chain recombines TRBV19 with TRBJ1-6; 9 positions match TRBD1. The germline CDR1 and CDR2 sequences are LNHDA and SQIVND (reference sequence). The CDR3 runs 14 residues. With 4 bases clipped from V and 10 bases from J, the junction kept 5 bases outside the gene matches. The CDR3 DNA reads TGTGCCAGTAGTAAGGGACAGGGAAGCTCACCCCTCCACTTT. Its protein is CASSKGQGSSPLHF.